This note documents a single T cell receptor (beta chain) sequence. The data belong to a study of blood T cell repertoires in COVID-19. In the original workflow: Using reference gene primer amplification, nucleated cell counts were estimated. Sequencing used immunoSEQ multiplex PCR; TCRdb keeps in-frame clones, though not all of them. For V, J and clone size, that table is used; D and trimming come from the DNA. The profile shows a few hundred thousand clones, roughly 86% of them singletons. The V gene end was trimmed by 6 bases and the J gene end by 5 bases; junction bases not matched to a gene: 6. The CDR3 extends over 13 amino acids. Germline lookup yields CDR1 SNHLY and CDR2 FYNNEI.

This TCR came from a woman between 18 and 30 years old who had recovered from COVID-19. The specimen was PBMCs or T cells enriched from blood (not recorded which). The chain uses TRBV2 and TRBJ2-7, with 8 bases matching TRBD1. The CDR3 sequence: CASRGQVAHEQYF. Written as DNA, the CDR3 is TGTGCCAGCAGGGGACAGGTAGCCCACGAGCAGTACTTC. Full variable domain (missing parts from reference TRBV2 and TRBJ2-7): EPEVTQTPSHQVTQMGQEVILRCVPISNHLYFYWYRQILGQKVEFLVSFYNNEISEKSEIFDDQFSVERPDGSNFTLKIRSTKLEDSAMYFCASRGQVAHEQYFGPGTRLTVT.